This TCR beta chain emerged from a study of blood T cell repertoires in COVID-19. Across the study: Whether acute or convalescent, the COVID-19 samples came from the United States, Italy and Spain. In each case, the material was cDNA or gDNA derived from T cells, B-cell-depleted T cells, or PBMCs.

The CDR3 extends over 13 amino acids. Germline CDR1 SGHDT, CDR2 YYEEEE. The V end lost 4 bases, the J end lost 7 bases, and 13 bases lay between the germline ends. How the authors handled the data: Nucleated cell counts were estimated from reference gene primer amplification. The data were produced by immunoSEQ multiplex PCR, yet TCRdb's version contains in-frame clones alone and is incomplete. Clonal size and the V and J genes are those of that table, whereas D and trimming came from the DNA. Counted here are a few hundred thousand clones, 75% to 90% occurring once; the ten biggest clones make up approximately 2%.

This TCR came from a man aged 30 to 39 with active or convalescent COVID-19. J is TRBJ2-3 and V is TRBV5-6, with D perhaps TRBD2 (6 bases). The source material was peripheral blood. CDR3 sequence reads: CASSPGLGNTQYF. The CDR3 nucleotides are TGTGCCAGCAGCCCGGGACTTGGTAATACGCAGTATTTT.